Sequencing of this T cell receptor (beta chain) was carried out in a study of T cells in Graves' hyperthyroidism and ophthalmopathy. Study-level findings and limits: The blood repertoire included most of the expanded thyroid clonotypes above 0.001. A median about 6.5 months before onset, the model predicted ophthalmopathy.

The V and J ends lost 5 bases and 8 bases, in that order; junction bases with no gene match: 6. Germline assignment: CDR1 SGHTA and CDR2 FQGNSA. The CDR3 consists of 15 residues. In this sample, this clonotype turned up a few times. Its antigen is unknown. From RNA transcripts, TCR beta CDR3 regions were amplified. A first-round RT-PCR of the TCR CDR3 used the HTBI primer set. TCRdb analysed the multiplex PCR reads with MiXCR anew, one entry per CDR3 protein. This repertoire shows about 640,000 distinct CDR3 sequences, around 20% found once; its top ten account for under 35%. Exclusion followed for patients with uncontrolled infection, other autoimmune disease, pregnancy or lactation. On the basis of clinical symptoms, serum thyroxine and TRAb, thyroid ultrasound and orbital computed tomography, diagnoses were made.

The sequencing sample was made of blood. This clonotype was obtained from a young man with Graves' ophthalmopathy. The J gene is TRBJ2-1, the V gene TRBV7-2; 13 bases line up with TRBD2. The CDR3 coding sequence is TGTGCCAGCAGCAACCTAGGGACTAGCGGGGATGAGCAGTTCTTC. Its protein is CASSNLGTSGDEQFF.